What follows are 3 T cell receptor beta chains derived from one specimen sequenced in a study of shared clonotypes between healthy human individuals. The table came from immunoSEQ multiplex PCR; TCRdb's copy has only in-frame clones and leaves some out. The table records roughly 2.1 million clones, more than 85% of them present only once. Naive-designated CD8 cells lacked CD45RO, were positively enriched for CCR7, and omitted terminally differentiated effector memory CD45RA+ cells. Sequenced input: naive CD8+ T cells from PBMCs. Receptor source: a man between 18 and 35 years old in good health. Some clones in this sample may be carry-over from other donors' samples.

CDR3 protein: CASSTYRGGPLFHEQYF. CDR3 bases: TGTGCCAGCAGCACTTATAGGGGGGGACCCCTCTTCCACGAGCAGTACTTC. The chain is built from TRBV21-1 and TRBJ2-7; the table's D call TRBD2 went unverified against the DNA. TRBV21-1 is noted as a pseudogene. This CDR3 region has 17 residues.

V gene TRBV25-1 combines with J gene TRBJ1-2; TRBD1 matches 9 bases. V lost 1 base and J lost 9; bases outside the gene matches: 9. Germline CDR1 and CDR2: MGHDK and SYGVNS. CDR3 length: 15 residues. CDR3 sequence: CASSEWDRVSECYTF. The CDR3 DNA is TGTGCCAGCAGTGAATGGGACAGGGTATCCGAGTGCTACACCTTC.

This chain's CDR3 is CASSFPGQGGTDTQYF. The CDR3 coding sequence is TGTGCCAGCAGTTTCCCGGGACAGGGTGGTACAGATACGCAGTATTTT. The chain has TRBV28 and TRBJ2-3; 9 bases align to TRBD1. There are 16 residues in the CDR3. V lost 3 bases to trimming and J lost 3 bases; unmatched junction nucleotides: 7. Germline lookup yields CDR1 MDHEN and CDR2 SYDVKM.